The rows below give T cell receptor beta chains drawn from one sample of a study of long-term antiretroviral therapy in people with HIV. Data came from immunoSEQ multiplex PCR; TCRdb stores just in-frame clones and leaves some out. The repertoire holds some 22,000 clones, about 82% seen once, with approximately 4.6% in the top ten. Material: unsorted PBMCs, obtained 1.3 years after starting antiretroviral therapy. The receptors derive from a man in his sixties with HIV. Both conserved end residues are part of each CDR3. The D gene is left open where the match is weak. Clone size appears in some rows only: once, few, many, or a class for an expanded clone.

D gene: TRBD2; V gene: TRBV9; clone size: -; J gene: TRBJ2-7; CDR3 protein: CASSVEWLAGEGGEQYF; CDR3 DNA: TGTGCCAGCAGCGTAGAGTGGCTAGCGGGAGAAGGGGGCGAGCAGTACTTC
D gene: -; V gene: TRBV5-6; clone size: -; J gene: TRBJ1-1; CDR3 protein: CASSLLSSTVEAFF; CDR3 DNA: TGTGCCAGCAGCTTGTTGTCTTCCACGGTGGAAGCTTTCTTT
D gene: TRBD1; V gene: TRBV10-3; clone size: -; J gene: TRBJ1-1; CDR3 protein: CAISDARGQDRGAEAFF; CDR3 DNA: TGTGCCATCAGCGACGCCAGGGGCCAAGACAGGGGGGCTGAAGCTTTCTTT
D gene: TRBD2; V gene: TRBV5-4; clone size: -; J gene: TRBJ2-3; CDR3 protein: CASTRAGGRDTQYF; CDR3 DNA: TGTGCCAGCACACGAGCGGGGGGCCGAGATACGCAGTATTTT
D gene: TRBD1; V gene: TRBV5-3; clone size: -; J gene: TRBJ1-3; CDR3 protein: CAPRGGDPSGNTIYF; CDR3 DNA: TGTGCCCCCAGGGGGGGGGACCCCTCTGGAAACACCATATATTTT
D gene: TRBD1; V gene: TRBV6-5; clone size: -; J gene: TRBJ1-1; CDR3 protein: CASQPATGGVTEAFF; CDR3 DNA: TGTGCCAGCCAACCCGCGACAGGGGGCGTCACTGAAGCTTTCTTT
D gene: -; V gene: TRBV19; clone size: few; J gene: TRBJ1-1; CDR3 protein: CASSIGNNANTEAFF; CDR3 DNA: TGTGCCAGTAGTATAGGTAACAACGCAAACACTGAAGCTTTCTTT
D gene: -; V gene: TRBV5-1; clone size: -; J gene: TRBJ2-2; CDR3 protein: CASSLAVNTGELFF; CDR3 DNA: TGCGCCAGCAGCTTAGCAGTGAACACCGGGGAGCTGTTTTTT
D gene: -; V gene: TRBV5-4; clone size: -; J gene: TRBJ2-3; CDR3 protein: CASSLEGGQSTDTQYF; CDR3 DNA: TGTGCCAGCAGCTTGGAGGGGGGACAGAGCACAGATACGCAGTATTTT
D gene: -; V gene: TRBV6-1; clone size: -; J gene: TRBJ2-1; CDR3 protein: CASSERLAPYNEQFF; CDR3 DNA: TGTGCCAGCAGTGAACGGCTAGCCCCCTACAATGAGCAGTTCTTC
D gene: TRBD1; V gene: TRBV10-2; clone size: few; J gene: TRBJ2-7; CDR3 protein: CASSDRGSEQYF; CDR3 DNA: TGCGCCAGCAGTGACAGGGGGAGCGAGCAGTACTTC
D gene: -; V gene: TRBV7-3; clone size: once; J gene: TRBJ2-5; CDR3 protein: CASSLREGEETQYF; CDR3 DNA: TGTGCCAGCAGCTTAAGGGAGGGGGAGGAGACCCAGTACTTC
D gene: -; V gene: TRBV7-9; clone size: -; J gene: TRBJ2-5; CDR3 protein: CASSSPEIQGYQETQYF; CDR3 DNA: TGTGCCAGCAGCTCACCGGAAATACAGGGTTACCAAGAGACCCAGTACTTC
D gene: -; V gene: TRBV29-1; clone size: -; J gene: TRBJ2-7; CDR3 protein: CSVGRGEQYF; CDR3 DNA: TGCAGCGTTGGTCGGGGCGAGCAGTACTTC
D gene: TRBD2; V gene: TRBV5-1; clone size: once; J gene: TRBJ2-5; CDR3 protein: CASSLPSGGAETQYF; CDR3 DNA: TGCGCCAGCAGCTTACCTAGCGGGGGGGCTGAGACCCAGTACTTC
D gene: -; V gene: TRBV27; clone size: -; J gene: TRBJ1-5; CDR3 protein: CASSLGPGYPRGNQPQHF; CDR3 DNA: TGTGCCAGCAGTTTAGGTCCTGGGTACCCGCGGGGGAATCAGCCCCAGCATTTT
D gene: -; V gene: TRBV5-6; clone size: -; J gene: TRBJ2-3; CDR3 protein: CASSRLDRSTDTQYF; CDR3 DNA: TGTGCCAGCAGCCGCCTGGACAGAAGCACAGATACGCAGTATTTT
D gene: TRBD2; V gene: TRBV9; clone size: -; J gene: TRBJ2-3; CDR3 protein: CASSVGGGDTQYF; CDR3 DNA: TGTGCCAGCAGCGTAGGCGGGGGAGATACGCAGTATTTT
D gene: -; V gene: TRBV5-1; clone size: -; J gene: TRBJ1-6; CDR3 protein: CASSLAQGASPLHF; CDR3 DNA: TGCGCCAGCAGCTTGGCGCAAGGGGCTTCACCCCTCCACTTT
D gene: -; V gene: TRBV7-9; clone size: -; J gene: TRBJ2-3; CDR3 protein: CASSAHQGTDTQYF; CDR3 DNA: TGTGCCAGCAGCGCGCACCAGGGGACAGATACGCAGTATTTT
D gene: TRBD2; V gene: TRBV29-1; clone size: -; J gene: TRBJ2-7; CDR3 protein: CSVETSGRRVEQYF; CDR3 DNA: TGCAGCGTTGAAACTAGCGGGAGGCGCGTCGAGCAGTACTTC
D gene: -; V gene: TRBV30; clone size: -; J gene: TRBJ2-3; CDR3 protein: CALTTPPPLRTDTQYF; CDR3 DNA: TGTGCCTTGACGACGCCACCTCCCCTCAGAACAGATACGCAGTATTTT
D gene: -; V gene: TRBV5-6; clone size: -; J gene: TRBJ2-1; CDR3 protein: CASSLYKYNEQFF; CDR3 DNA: TGTGCCAGCAGCTTGTACAAGTACAATGAGCAGTTCTTC
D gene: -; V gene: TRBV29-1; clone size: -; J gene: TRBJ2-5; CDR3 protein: CSVRPGETQYF; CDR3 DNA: TGCAGCGTCCGACCGGGAGAGACCCAGTACTTC
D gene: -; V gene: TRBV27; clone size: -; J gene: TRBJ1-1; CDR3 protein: CASSLPGTTEAFF; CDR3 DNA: TGTGCCAGCAGTTTGCCGGGGACCACTGAAGCTTTCTTT
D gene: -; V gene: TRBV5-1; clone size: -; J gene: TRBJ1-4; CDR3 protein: CASSLEPVQGSEKLFF; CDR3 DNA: TGCGCCAGCAGCTTGGAGCCGGTTCAGGGGAGTGAAAAACTGTTTTTT
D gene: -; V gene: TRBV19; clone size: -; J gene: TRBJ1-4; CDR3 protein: CASSYRAILGEKLFF; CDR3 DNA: TGTGCCAGTAGTTACCGGGCCATACTGGGGGAAAAACTGTTTTTT
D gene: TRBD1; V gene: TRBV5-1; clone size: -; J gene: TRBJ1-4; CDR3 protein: CASSLAPGGHEKLFF; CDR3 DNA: TGCGCCAGCAGCTTGGCCCCAGGGGGGCATGAAAAACTGTTTTTT
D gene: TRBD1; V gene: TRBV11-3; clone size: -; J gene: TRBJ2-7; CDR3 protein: CASSQGADSYEQYF; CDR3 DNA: TGTGCCAGCAGCCAGGGGGCGGACTCCTACGAGCAGTACTTC
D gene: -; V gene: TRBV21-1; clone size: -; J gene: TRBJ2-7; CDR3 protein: CASSKVSGGFSYEQYF; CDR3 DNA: TGTGCCAGCAGCAAAGTCTCGGGAGGCTTTAGCTACGAGCAGTACTTC
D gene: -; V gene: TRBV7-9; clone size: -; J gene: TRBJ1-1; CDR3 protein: CASSLGGRGNTEAFF; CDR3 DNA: TGTGCCAGCAGCTTAGGTGGCAGGGGGAACACTGAAGCTTTCTTT
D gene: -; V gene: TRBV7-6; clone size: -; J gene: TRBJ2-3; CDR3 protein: CASSPFQSSDTQYF; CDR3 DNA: TGTGCCAGCAGCCCTTTCCAATCGTCAGATACGCAGTATTTT
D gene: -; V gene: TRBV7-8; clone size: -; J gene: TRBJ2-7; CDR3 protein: CASSLTDRSEQYF; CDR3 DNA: TGTGCCAGCAGCTTAACTGACAGATCCGAGCAGTACTTC
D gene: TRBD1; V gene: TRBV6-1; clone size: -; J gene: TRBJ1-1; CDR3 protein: CASSDQTGITEAFF; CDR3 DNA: TGTGCCAGCAGTGATCAGACAGGGATCACTGAAGCTTTCTTT
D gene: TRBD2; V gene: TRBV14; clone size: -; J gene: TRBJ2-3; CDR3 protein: CASSQVGITSGARTDTQYF; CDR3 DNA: TGTGCCAGCAGCCAAGTCGGGATAACTAGCGGGGCCCGCACAGATACGCAGTATTTT
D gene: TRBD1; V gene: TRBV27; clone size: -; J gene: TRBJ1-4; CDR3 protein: CASSLATGGREKLFF; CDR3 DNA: TGTGCCAGCAGTTTAGCGACAGGGGGTCGTGAAAAACTGTTTTTT
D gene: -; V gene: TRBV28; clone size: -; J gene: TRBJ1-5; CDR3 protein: CASCSRVQPQHF; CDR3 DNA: TGTGCCAGCTGCTCACGGGTTCAGCCCCAGCATTTT
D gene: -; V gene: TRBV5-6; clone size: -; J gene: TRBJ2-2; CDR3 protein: CASSSEPVAVGELFF; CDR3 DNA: TGTGCCAGCAGCTCCGAACCAGTAGCGGTCGGGGAGCTGTTTTTT
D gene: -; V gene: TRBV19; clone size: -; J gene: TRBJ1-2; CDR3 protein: CASSAKTLIGVYGYTF; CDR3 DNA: TGTGCCAGTAGTGCGAAAACATTAATCGGGGTCTATGGCTACACCTTC
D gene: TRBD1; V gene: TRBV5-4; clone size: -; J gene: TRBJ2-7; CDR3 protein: CASSGRGQGAPYEQYF; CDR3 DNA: TGTGCCAGCAGCGGACGGGGACAGGGGGCCCCCTACGAGCAGTACTTC
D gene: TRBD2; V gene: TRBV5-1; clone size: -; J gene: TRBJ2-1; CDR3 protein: CASSLVPSGGDNEQFF; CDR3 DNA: TGCGCCAGCAGCTTGGTTCCTAGCGGGGGTGACAATGAGCAGTTCTTC
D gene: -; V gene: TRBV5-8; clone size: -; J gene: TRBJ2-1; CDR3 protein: CASSGDLSNEQFF; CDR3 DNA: TGTGCCAGCTCAGGGGACCTTTCTAATGAGCAGTTCTTC
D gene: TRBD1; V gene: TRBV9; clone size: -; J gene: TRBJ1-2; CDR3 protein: CASSVRGQVYGGYTF; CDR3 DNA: TGTGCCAGCAGCGTACGGGGACAGGTTTATGGGGGCTACACCTTC
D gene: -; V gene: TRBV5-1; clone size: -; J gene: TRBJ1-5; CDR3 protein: CASRLDFNQPQHF; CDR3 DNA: TGCGCCAGCCGCCTGGATTTCAATCAGCCCCAGCATTTT
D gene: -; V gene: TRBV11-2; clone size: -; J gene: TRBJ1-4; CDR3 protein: CASRNPLATNEKLFF; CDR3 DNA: TGTGCCAGCCGAAATCCGTTAGCAACTAATGAAAAACTGTTTTTT
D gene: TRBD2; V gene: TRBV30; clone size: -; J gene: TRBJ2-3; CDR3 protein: CAWSTGGAKDTQYF; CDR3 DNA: TGTGCCTGGAGTACGGGAGGTGCGAAAGATACGCAGTATTTT
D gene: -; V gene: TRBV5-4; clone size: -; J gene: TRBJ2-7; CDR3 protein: CASSLDIGASSYEQYF; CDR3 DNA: TGTGCCAGCAGCTTGGATATCGGGGCCAGCTCCTACGAGCAGTACTTC
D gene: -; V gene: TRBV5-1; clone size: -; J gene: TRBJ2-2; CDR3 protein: CASSLALGILTGELFF; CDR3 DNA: TGCGCCAGCAGCTTGGCCCTCGGGATTTTAACCGGGGAGCTGTTTTTT
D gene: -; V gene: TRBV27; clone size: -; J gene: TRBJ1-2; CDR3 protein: CASSLGAGVGYTF; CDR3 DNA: TGTGCCAGCAGTTTAGGGGCAGGGGTTGGCTACACCTTC
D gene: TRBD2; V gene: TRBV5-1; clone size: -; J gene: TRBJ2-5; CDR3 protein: CASSSYPGGGVEGTQYF; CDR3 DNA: TGCGCCAGCAGCTCGTACCCGGGAGGAGGGGTTGAGGGGACCCAGTACTTC
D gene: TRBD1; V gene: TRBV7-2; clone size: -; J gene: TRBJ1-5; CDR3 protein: CASSEWRGLNQPQHF; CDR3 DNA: TGTGCCAGCAGCGAATGGAGGGGGCTTAATCAGCCCCAGCATTTT
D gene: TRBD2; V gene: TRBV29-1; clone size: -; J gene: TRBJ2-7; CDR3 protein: CSPLGGISGRDPYEQYF; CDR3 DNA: TGCAGCCCCCTGGGGGGGATTAGCGGGAGGGATCCCTACGAGCAGTACTTC
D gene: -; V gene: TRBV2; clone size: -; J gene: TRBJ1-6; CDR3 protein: CASSDPGTINSPLHF; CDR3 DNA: TGTGCCAGCAGTGACCCGGGAACAATAAATTCACCCCTCCACTTT
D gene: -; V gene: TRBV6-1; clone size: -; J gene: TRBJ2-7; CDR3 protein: CASNSGPRFYEQYF; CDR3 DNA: TGTGCCAGCAACTCAGGGCCACGTTTCTACGAGCAGTACTTC
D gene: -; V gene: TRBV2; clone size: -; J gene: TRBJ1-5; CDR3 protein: CASSVGGTYQPQHF; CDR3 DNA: TGTGCCAGCAGTGTGGGGGGGACCTATCAGCCCCAGCATTTT
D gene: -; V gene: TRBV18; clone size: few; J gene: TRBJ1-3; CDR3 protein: CASSQSGPSSGNTIYF; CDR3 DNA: TGTGCCAGCTCCCAGTCAGGACCCAGCTCTGGAAACACCATATATTTT